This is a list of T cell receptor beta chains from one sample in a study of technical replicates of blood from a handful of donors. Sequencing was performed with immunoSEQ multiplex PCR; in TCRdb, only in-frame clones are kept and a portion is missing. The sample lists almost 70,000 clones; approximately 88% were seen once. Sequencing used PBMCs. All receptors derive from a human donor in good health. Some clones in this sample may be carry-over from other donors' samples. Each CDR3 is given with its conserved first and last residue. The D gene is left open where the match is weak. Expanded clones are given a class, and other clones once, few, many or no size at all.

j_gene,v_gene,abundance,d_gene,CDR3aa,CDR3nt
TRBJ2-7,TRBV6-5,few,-,CASSPRRQGPQYF,TGTGCCAGCAGCCCCCGTCGGCAGGGGCCCCAGTACTTC
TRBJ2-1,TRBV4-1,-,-,CASSQDSGAYNEQFF,TGCGCCAGCAGCCAAGATTCAGGGGCGTACAATGAGCAGTTCTTC
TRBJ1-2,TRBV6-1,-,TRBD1,CATEPGQGSAGYTF,TGTGCCACCGAACCGGGACAGGGAAGCGCCGGCTACACCTTC
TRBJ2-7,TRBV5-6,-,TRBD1,CASSTQRDSFFFGTYEQYF,TGTGCCAGCAGTACCCAACGGGACAGTTTTTTTTTCGGAACCTACGAGCAGTACTTC
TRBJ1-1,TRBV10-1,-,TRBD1,CASKSRPRGIMNTEAFF,TGCGCCAGTAAATCTCGTCCCAGGGGGATCATGAACACTGAAGCTTTCTTT
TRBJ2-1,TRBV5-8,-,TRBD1,CASSTGTGVYNEQFF,TGTGCCAGCAGTACCGGGACAGGGGTTTACAATGAGCAGTTCTTC
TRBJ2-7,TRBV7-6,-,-,CASSFGNEQYF,TGTGCCAGCAGCTTCGGGAACGAGCAGTACTTC
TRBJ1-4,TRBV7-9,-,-,CASSLGQGVDEKLFF,TGTGCCAGCAGCTTAGGTCAGGGCGTGGATGAAAAACTGTTTTTT
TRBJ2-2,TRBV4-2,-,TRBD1,CASSQHQGAQTGELFF,TGTGCCAGCAGCCAGCACCAGGGGGCGCAAACCGGGGAGCTGTTTTTT
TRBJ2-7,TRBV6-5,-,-,CASSYSSQGTYEQYF,TGTGCCAGCAGTTACTCGAGCCAGGGAACCTACGAGCAGTACTTC
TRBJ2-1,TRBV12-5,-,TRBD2,CASGLVARASGAFNEQFF,TGTGCTAGTGGTTTGGTAGCCAGGGCTAGCGGGGCATTCAATGAGCAGTTCTTC
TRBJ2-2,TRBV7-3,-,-,CASGSYTGELFF,TGTGCCAGCGGCTCCTACACCGGGGAGCTGTTTTTT
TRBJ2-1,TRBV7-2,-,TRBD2,CASSSFSGGAWAYNEQFF,TGTGCCAGCAGCTCGTTTAGCGGGGGGGCCTGGGCCTACAATGAGCAGTTCTTC